This entry features one T cell receptor beta chain sequence. Possible read error: a much larger clone is one base away. The data belong to a study of shared clonotypes between healthy human individuals. The CDR3 sequence is 14 residues long. From germline, CDR1 is SQVTM and CDR2 ANQGSEA. Some clones are missing from TCRdb's copy, which holds only in-frame ones; the method was immunoSEQ multiplex PCR. This sample carries about 490,000 clones, 60% to 85% of them seen once, and the ten largest clones take approximately 12%. The chain joins TRBV29-1 to TRBJ2-7; D is uncertain. The TCR was taken from a middle-aged woman in good health. Some clones in this sample may be carry-over from other donors' samples. Sequencing was carried out using PBMCs. CDR3 sequence (DNA): TGCAGCGTTGAGGTGTTGACTGACTCCTACGAGCAGTGCTTC. This codes for CSVEVLTDSYEQCF.